Here is one T cell receptor (beta chain) with its context. Its antigen is still unknown. The assay was immunoSEQ multiplex PCR, and TCRdb's table has in-frame clones only and misses some. This table holds about 1 million clones, 75% found once. The entry originates in a study of shared clonotypes between healthy human individuals. Study-level points and caveats: Among the subsets, naive ones generally showed larger estimated richness than memory ones. Only blood underwent sampling, and tissue repertoires likely differ.

The TCR sequence derives from a man between 18 and 35 years old in good health. Sequences were obtained from memory CD4+ T cells sorted from blood. Subset in this sample: CD45RA-negative fraction.

As DNA, the CDR3 is TGTGCCAGCAGCGGTCGGACAGGAGGGGGAGAGACCCAGTACTTC. Translated, it gives CASSGRTGGGETQYF. The chain couples TRBV21-1 to TRBJ2-5; TRBD1, the table's D call, was not compared with the DNA. TRBV21-1 corresponds to a pseudogene. The CDR3 loop spans 15 amino acids.